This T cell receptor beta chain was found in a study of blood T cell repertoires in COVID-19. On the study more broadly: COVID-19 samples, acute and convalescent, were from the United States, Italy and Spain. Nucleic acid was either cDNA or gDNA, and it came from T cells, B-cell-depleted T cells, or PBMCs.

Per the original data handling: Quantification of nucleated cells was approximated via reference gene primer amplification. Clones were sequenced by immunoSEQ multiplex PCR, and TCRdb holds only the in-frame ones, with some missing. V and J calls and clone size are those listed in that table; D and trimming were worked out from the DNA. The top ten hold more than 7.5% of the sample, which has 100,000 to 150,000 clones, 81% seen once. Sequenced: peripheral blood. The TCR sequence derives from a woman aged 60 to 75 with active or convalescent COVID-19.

Here the CDR3 reads CASSQPGQGRRETQYF. DNA of the CDR3: TGTGCCAGCAGCCAGCCAGGACAGGGGAGGCGGGAGACCCAGTACTTC. This chain joins TRBV3-1 (or the pseudogene TRBV3-2) and TRBJ2-5, with 9 bases aligning to TRBD1. Germline V gene data show CDR1 as LGHDT and CDR2 as YNNKEL (reference sequence). The V gene end was trimmed by 3 bases and the J gene end by 5 bases; junction bases not matched to a gene: 10. The CDR3 runs 16 residues.